Included here is one T cell receptor (beta chain) sequence, with context. Antigen: not known. The data are from a study of T-cell reconstitution after alpha-beta-depleted transplantation in children. General study findings and limits: T-cell counts and diversity were attributed mostly to newly produced T cells one year after transplant. The origin of alpha-beta T cells about two months after transplant was reportedly several hundred expanded graft clones. After transplant, high TCRbeta diversity at day 60 in some patients arose from surviving recipient T cells and thymic progenitors.

The CDR3 is made up of 15 amino acids. Germline V gives CDR1 LGHNA, CDR2 YSLEER. The V and J ends lost 3 bases and 2 bases, in that order; junction bases with no gene match: 6. Preparing the TCRbeta library involved the use of unique molecular identifiers. TCRdb independently ran MiXCR on the PCR reads; one entry per CDR3 protein. The sample yields about a million distinct CDR3 sequences, about 30% seen once. The sample here was PBMCs, mostly from graft donor cells, taken 360 days after TCRalphabeta/CD19-depleted stem cell transplant. The rearrangement links TRBV4-3 to TRBJ2-7; 8 nucleotides align to TRBD2. The sequence came from a boy in the first two years of life who had a stem cell transplant for SCID, so the T cells may come from the graft donor. The CDR3 DNA sequence: TGCGCCAGCAGCCATCAACTAGCGGCTCCCTACGAGCAGTACTTC. Its translation: CASSHQLAAPYEQYF.